This T cell receptor (beta chain) was sequenced during a study of shared clonotypes between healthy human individuals. Study conclusions and caveats: Donor scarcity curtailed the genetic and exposure-history diversity represented herein. It was expected that sequencing depth would affect clonotype sharing among donors.

Approximately 30,000 T cell genomes (roughly 0.2 ug DNA) went into each sorted-subset replicate. Profiling relied on immunoSEQ multiplex PCR, and the TCRdb table lists in-frame clones only, not all of them. This table holds 550,000 to 850,000 clones, 72% found once. Germline-derived CDR1 and CDR2 are MNHNY and SVGAGI (reference sequence). Trimming at V came to 5 bases and at J to 8 bases, leaving 3 bases not matched to a gene. The CDR3 has 12 residues. A word on this clone: Its target is not known.

This chain connects TRBV6-6 to TRBJ1-3; 7 positions agree with TRBD1. This clonotype originated in a woman in her twenties or thirties in good health. The source material was memory CD4+ T cells sorted from blood. Noted subset: CD45RA-negative fraction. This chain's CDR3 is CASSDRAHTIYF. DNA of the CDR3: TGTGCCAGCAGTGACAGGGCGCACACCATATATTTT.